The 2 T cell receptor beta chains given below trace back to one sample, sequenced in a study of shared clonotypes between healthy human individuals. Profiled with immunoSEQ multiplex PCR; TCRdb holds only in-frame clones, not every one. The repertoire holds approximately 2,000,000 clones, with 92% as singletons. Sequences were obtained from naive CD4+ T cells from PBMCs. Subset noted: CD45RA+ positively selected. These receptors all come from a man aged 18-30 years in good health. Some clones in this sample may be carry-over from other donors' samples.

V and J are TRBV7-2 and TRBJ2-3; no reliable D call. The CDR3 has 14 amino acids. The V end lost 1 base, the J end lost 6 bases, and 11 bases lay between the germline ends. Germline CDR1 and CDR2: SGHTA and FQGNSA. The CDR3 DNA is TGTGCCAGCAGCTTAGGGGTCTGGGATGATACGCAGTATTTT. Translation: CASSLGVWDDTQYF.

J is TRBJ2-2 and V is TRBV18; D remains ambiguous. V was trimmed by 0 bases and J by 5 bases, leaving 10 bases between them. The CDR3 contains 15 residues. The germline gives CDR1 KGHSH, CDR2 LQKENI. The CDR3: CASSPPSRNTGELFF. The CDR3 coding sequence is TGTGCCAGCTCACCACCCTCCAGGAATACCGGGGAGCTGTTTTTT. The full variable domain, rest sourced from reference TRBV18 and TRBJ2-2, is NAGVMQNPRHLVRRRGQEARLRCSPMKGHSHVYWYRQLPEEGLKFMVYLQKENIIDESGMPKERFSAEFPKEGPSILRIQQVVRGDSAAYFCASSPPSRNTGELFFGEGSRLTVL.